This passage covers 24 T cell receptor beta chains from one sample sequenced in a study of shared clonotypes between healthy human individuals. Sequenced by immunoSEQ multiplex PCR; TCRdb stores in-frame clones only, minus some. The sample shows about 560,000 clones, around 76% of them seen only once. The source material was PBMCs. The receptors were gathered from a woman between 40 and 50 years old in good health. Some clones in this sample may be carry-over from other donors' samples.

This clone was counted a single time. The chain employs TRBV21-1 and TRBJ1-3. TRBV21-1 is a pseudogene. CDR3 length equals 19 residues. CDR3 in DNA: TGTGCCAGCAGCAAAGTTTTACGGTCTACTTCTTACTCTGGAAACACCATATATTTT. Translating it yields CASSKVLRSTSYSGNTIYF.

To note about this clone: A far larger clone is one base from this, pointing to a likely read error. Other DNA sequences within the sample encode an identical CDR3. The chain is built from TRBV30 and TRBJ1-5; TRBD1 might be the D (6 bases). The CDR3 has 14 amino acids. In germline, CDR1 is GTSNPN, CDR2 SVGIG (reference sequence). The ends were cut back, 2 bases at V and 4 bases at J, with 12 bases in the middle. The CDR3 sequence is CAWSTQGANQPQHF. In DNA form, the CDR3 reads TGTGCCTGGAGTACACAGGGTGCGAATCAGCCCCAGCATTTT.

This clone was recorded many times. The rearrangement uses TRBV6-1 and TRBJ2-7, with 7 nucleotides matching TRBD1. With V trimmed by 4 bases and J by 3 bases, 9 bases remained unmatched. The CDR3 is made up of 15 amino acids. Germline lookup yields CDR1 MNHNS and CDR2 SASEGT. CDR3 DNA sequence: TGTGCCAGCAGTGTACAAACGGGACAGAACTACGAGCAGTACTTC. It encodes CASSVQTGQNYEQYF.

This clone showed up just a few times. The chain links TRBV7-9 to TRBJ1-2, with D uncertain. V was cut by 1 base and J by 0 bases, with 6 bases left in between. The CDR3 consists of 14 residues. The germline V gene has CDR1 SEHNR and CDR2 FQNEAQ (reference sequence). In nucleotides, the CDR3 is TGTGCCAGCAGCTTAGGTGGCCCTAACTATGGCTACACCTTC. This sequence encodes CASSLGGPNYGYTF.

This clone was seen repeatedly, ten times or more. This sample includes further DNA sequences coding for the same CDR3. V usage is TRBV10-3 and J usage is TRBJ1-3, with D tentatively TRBD1 (5 bases). From germline, CDR1 is ENHRY and CDR2 SYGVKD. V was trimmed by 2 bases and J by 1 base, leaving 6 bases between them. The CDR3 contains 14 residues. The CDR3 protein is CAISEAGSGNTIYF. The CDR3 DNA follows: TGTGCCATCAGTGAGGCAGGGTCTGGAAACACCATATATTTT.

The chain has TRBV7-9 and TRBJ2-5; 7 bases align to TRBD2. J lost 3 bases, V lost 0 bases, and 7 bases had no gene match. The CDR3 loop spans 16 amino acids. The germline gives CDR1 SEHNR, CDR2 FQNEAQ (reference sequence). The CDR3 nucleotides are TGTGCCAGCAGCTTAGCTGCGGGGGAGGTTGAAGAGACCCAGTACTTC. Its protein is CASSLAAGEVEETQYF.

The chain couples TRBV18 to TRBJ2-1, with a weak D call TRBD2 (5 bases). The CDR3 runs to 16 residues. Germline CDR1 reads KGHSH; CDR2 reads LQKENI. Trimming stripped 2 bases from V and 2 bases from J, with 13 bases between. CDR3 protein: CASSPYRWETYNEQFF. The CDR3 DNA follows: TGTGCCAGCTCACCATATAGGTGGGAGACCTACAATGAGCAGTTCTTC.

This clone was seen only a few times. The J gene is TRBJ2-5, the V gene TRBV7-9; D call uncertain. Germline V CDR1 and CDR2: SEHNR, FQNEAQ (reference sequence). V dropped 5 bases and J dropped 1 base, with 5 bases sitting between them. The CDR3 sequence is 12 residues long. The CDR3 bases are TGTGCCAGCAGCGGACCCCAAGAGACCCAGTACTTC. Protein product: CASSGPQETQYF.

The chain uses TRBV6-6 and TRBJ1-5; D may be TRBD1 (6 bases). The V end was cut by 4 bases, the J end by 4 bases, with 11 bases between. Germline assignment: CDR1 MNHNY and CDR2 SVGAGI (reference sequence). The CDR3 length is 14 residues. CDR3 coding DNA: TGTGCCAGCAGTTCAAGGGGGGGAAATCAGCCCCAGCATTTT. This encodes CASSSRGGNQPQHF.

The chain is built from TRBV29-1 and TRBJ2-1; 10 positions agree with TRBD2. V gave up 2 bases and J gave up 9 bases; unmatched junction bases: 7. This CDR3 has 14 amino acids. CDR1 SQVTM and CDR2 ANQGSEA come from the germline V gene. This chain's CDR3 is CSVEKAGGPIEQFF. As DNA, the CDR3 is TGCAGCGTTGAAAAAGCGGGAGGGCCGATTGAGCAGTTCTTC.

The rearrangement joins TRBV5-1 to TRBJ2-2, with D maybe TRBD2 (6 bases). V shed 0 bases and J shed 0 bases, with 9 bases lying between them. CDR3 length equals 16 residues. Germline assignment: CDR1 SGHRS and CDR2 YFSETQ. DNA for the CDR3: TGCGCCAGCAGCTTGGGTAGCGGCGCGAACACCGGGGAGCTGTTTTTT. Encoded protein: CASSLGSGANTGELFF.

The V and J genes are TRBV7-9 and TRBJ1-1, with a weak D call TRBD1 (6 bases). This CDR3 has 15 amino acids. The ends were cut back, 4 bases at V and 1 base at J, with 13 bases in the middle. The V gene's germline CDR1 is SEHNR and CDR2 FQNEAQ (reference sequence). The CDR3 coding sequence is TGTGCCAGCAGCTCCAGACAGGCTAGGAACACTGAAGCTTTCTTT. The encoded protein is CASSSRQARNTEAFF.

This chain joins TRBV7-3 and TRBJ2-1; TRBD2 agrees at 8 bases. The germline V gene encodes CDR1 SGHTA and CDR2 FQGTGA. J gave up 8 bases and V 1 base, and 10 bases lay outside the gene matches. The CDR3 length is 16 residues. CDR3 in DNA: TGTGCCAGCAGCTTAAAACCTAGCGGCGGGGGGCATGAGCAGTTCTTC. It yields the protein CASSLKPSGGGHEQFF.

V and J are TRBV10-3 and TRBJ2-3, with 8 bases fitting TRBD1. This CDR3 region has 14 residues. V was clipped by 6 bases and J by 4 bases; unmatched bases: 6. In germline, CDR1 is ENHRY, CDR2 SYGVKD. CDR3 sequence: CAIRPGGGADTQYF. The CDR3 coding sequence is TGTGCCATCAGGCCAGGGGGCGGGGCAGATACGCAGTATTTT.

The chain is built from TRBV6-6 and TRBJ2-7; D is perhaps TRBD1 (7 bases). CDR1 MNHNY and CDR2 SVGAGI come from the germline V gene (reference sequence). This CDR3 has 14 residues. Trimming removed 5 bases from V and 6 bases from J, with 17 bases in between. CDR3 sequence reads: CASSPGGSVGEQYF. CDR3 bases: TGTGCCAGCAGTCCAGGGGGGAGTGTCGGCGAGCAGTACTTC.

Details on this clone: Sequence at one end of the junction differs from germline and may be a read error. V gene TRBV5-8 combines with J gene TRBJ1-4, with unresolved D. Germline CDR1 and CDR2: SGHTS and YDEGEE. The length of the CDR3 is 12 residues. In nucleotides, the CDR3 is TGTGCCAGAAGCGCCCTATGCGAGGGTTCAGATTTT. Its protein is CARSALCEGSDF. Full variable domain (missing parts from reference TRBV5-8 and TRBJ1-4): EAGVTQSPTHLIKTRGQQATLRCSPISGHTSVYWYQQALGLGLQFLLWYDEGEERNRGNFPPRFSGRQFPNYSSELNVNALELEDSALYLCARSALCEGSDFGSGTQLSVL.

V is TRBV6-6 and J is TRBJ2-1, with a possible D match to TRBD1 (5 bases). Between the trimmed V and J ends, which lost 8 bases and 0 bases, there was a span of 8 bases. This CDR3 contains 13 residues. Germline CDR1 and CDR2: MNHNY and SVGAGI (reference sequence). The CDR3 reads CASRRDSYNEQFF. DNA for the CDR3: TGTGCCAGCCGCAGGGACTCCTACAATGAGCAGTTCTTC.

As regards this clone: The likely explanation is a read error, given a far larger clone one base away. This specimen includes other DNA sequences encoding the same CDR3. The genes are TRBV30 and TRBJ1-2, with unresolved D. CDR1 is GTSNPN and CDR2 is SVGIG in the germline V gene (reference sequence). This CDR3 region has 12 residues. Here the CDR3 reads CAWSRPTYGYTF. The CDR3 DNA sequence: TGTGCTTGGAGTCGACCGACCTATGGCTACACCTTC. The full variable domain, with the rest looked up from reference TRBV30 and TRBJ1-2, is SQTIHQWPATLVQPVGSPLSLECTVEGTSNPNLYWYRQAAGRGLQLLFYSVGIGQISSEVPQNLSASRPQDRQFILSSKKLLLSDSGFYLCAWSRPTYGYTFGSGTRLTVV.

This clone was seen only a few times. This rearrangement joins TRBV5-1 to TRBJ2-7; 10 nucleotides agree with TRBD2. The CDR3 totals 14 residues. V was pared by 3 bases and J by 3 bases, with 3 bases of the junction left unmatched. CDR1 is SGHRS and CDR2 is YFSETQ in the germline V gene. Here the CDR3 reads CASSWGLANYEQYF. Here the CDR3 DNA reads TGCGCCAGCAGCTGGGGACTAGCGAACTACGAGCAGTACTTC.

The chain couples TRBV18 to TRBJ2-2; perhaps D is TRBD1 or TRBD2 (5 bases each). Per the germline V gene, CDR1 is KGHSH and CDR2 is LQKENI. The CDR3 extends over 14 amino acids. Trimming took off 3 bases at V and 1 base at J, with 6 bases between the two ends. CDR3 coding DNA: TGTGCCAGCTCACCTGGGGGGAACACCGGGGAGCTGTTTTTT. Translating gives CASSPGGNTGELFF.

The chain employs TRBV5-4 and TRBJ2-2; D gene uncertain. Per the germline V gene, CDR1 is SGHNT and CDR2 is YYREEE (reference sequence). The CDR3 has 15 residues. The V and J ends lost 0 bases and 1 base respectively, with 7 bases between them. DNA of the CDR3: TGTGCCAGCAGCTTGGACCAGATGAACACCGGGGAGCTGTTTTTT. It is translated as CASSLDQMNTGELFF.

There are a few counts of this clone. V usage is TRBV11-3 and J usage is TRBJ2-3; 8 nucleotides agree with TRBD1. Germline V gene data show CDR1 as SGHNT and CDR2 as YENEEA. Germline trimming cut 6 bases from V and 0 bases from J; bases unmatched to any gene: 8. The CDR3 is 16 amino acids. For the CDR3, the DNA is TGTGCCAGCAGTAAGGGACAGGTACCTAGCACAGATACGCAGTATTTT. It translates to CASSKGQVPSTDTQYF.

The chain carries TRBV10-2 and TRBJ2-2, with D possibly being TRBD2 (7 bases). Per the germline V gene, CDR1 is WSHSY and CDR2 is SAAADI. V gave up 3 bases and J gave up 6 bases, with 17 bases separating them. The CDR3 has 16 residues. The CDR3 nucleotides read TGCGCCAGCAGTGATAAGGGGGGGGTTAAATCCGGGGAGCTGTTTTTT. It codes for CASSDKGGVKSGELFF.

A word on this clone: A single base separates this from a much larger clone, so it may be a read error. The V call is TRBV2, the J call TRBJ1-6; D may be TRBD1 (5 bases). CDR1 is SNHLY and CDR2 is FYNNEI in the germline V gene. CDR3 length: 13 residues. Here the CDR3 reads CARGRADNSHLHF. CDR3 in DNA: TGTGCCAGGGGGCGGGCGGATAATTCACACCTCCACTTT.